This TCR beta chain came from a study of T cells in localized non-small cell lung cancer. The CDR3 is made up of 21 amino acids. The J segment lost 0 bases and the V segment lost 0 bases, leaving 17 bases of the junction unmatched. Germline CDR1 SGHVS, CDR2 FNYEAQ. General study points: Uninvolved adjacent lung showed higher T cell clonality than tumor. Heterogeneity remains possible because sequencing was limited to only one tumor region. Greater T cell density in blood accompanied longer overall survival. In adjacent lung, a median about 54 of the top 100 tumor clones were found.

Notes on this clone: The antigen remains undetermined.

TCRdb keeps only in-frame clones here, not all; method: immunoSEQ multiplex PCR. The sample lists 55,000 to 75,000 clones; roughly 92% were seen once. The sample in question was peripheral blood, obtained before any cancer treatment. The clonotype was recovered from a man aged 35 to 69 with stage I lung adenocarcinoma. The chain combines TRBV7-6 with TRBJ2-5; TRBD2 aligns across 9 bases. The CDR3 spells CASSLAAPWASGNTYQETQYF. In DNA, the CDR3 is TGTGCCAGCAGCTTAGCGGCCCCATGGGCTAGCGGGAACACGTACCAAGAGACCCAGTACTTC.